This T cell receptor (beta chain) originates from a study of blood T cell repertoires in COVID-19. Whole-study context: From T cells, B-cell-depleted T cells, or PBMCs came the material, which was cDNA or gDNA.

Germline values: CDR1 MNHNS, CDR2 SASEGT. The CDR3 length is 13 residues. Trimming removed 1 base from V and 7 bases from J, with 10 bases in between. In the original analysis: Nucleated cell counts were estimated from reference gene primer amplification. Some clones are missing from TCRdb's copy, which holds only in-frame ones; the method was immunoSEQ multiplex PCR. V and J calls and clone size are copied from that table; D and trimming were computed from the DNA. The sample lists about 160,000 clones; around 85% were seen once. The chain has TRBV6-1 and TRBJ1-1; D is ambiguous. The receptor was derived from a human donor with acute or convalescent COVID-19. The donor label of this sample is uncertain. Sequencing was carried out using peripheral blood. The CDR3 DNA is TGTGCCAGCAGTGAAGAGTGGGCGAATGAAGCTTTCTTT. This translates into CASSEEWANEAFF.